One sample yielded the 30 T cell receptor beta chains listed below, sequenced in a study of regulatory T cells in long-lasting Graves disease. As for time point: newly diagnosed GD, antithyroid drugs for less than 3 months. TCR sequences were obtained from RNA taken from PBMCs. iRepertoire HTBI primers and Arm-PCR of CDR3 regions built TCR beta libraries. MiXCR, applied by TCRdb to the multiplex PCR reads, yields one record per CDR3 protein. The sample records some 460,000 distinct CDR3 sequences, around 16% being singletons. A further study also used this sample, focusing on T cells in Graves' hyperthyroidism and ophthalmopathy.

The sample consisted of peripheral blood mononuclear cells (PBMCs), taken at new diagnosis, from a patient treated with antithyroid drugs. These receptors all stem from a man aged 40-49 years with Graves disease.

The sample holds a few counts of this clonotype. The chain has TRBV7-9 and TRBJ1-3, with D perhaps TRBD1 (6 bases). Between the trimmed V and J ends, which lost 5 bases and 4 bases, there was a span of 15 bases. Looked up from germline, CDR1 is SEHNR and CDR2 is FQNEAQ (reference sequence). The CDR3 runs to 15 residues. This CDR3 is CASSRPGVQGNTIYF. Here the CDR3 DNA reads TGTGCCAGCAGCCGACCAGGGGTACAAGGAAACACCATATATTTT.

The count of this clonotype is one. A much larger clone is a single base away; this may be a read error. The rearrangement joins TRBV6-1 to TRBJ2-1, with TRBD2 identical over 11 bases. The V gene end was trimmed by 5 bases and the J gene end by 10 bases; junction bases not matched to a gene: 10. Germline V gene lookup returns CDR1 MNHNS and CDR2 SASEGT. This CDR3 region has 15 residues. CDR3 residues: CASSHGTSGGYEQFF. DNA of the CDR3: TGTGCCAGCAGTCACGGGACTAGCGGAGGCTACGAGCAGTTCTTC.

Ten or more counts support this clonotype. The CDR3: CASSLVRFEQYF. In nucleotides, the CDR3 is TGTGCCAGCAGTTTGGTCCGGTTCGAGCAGTACTTC. The V call is TRBV12-3 or TRBV12-4, the J call TRBJ2-7, with D hard to call. Trimming removed 3 bases from V and 6 bases from J, with 9 bases in between. This CDR3 comprises 12 residues.

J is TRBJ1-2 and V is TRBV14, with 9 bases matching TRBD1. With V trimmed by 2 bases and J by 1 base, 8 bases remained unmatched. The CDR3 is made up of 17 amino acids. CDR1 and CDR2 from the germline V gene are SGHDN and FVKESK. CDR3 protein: CASSQPGQGAFNYGYTF. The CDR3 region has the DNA TGTGCCAGCAGCCAACCGGGACAGGGCGCTTTTAACTATGGCTACACCTTC.

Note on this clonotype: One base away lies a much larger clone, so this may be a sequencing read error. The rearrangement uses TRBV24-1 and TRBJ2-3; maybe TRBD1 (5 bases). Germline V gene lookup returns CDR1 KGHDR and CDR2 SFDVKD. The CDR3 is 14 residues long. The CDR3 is CAASEQGRPDTQYF. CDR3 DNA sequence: TGTGCCGCCAGTGAGCAGGGTAGACCAGATACGCAGTATTTT.

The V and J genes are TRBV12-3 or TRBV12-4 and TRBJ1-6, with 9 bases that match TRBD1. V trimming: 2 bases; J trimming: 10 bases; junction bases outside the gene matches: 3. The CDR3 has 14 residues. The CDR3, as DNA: TGTGCCAGCAGTTTAAAGGGACAGGGATCACCCCTCCACTTT. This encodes CASSLKGQGSPLHF.

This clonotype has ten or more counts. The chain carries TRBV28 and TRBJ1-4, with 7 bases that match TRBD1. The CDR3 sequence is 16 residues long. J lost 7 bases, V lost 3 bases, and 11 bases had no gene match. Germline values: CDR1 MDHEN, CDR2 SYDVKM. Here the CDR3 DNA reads TGTGCCAGCAGTTTCTCGACAGGGCTGAAGGGTGAAAAACTGTTTTTT. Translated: CASSFSTGLKGEKLFF.

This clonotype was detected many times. DNA for the CDR3: TGTGCCAGCAGTCTTCGGGAGGACTACAATGAGCAGTTCTTC. Translated, it gives CASSLREDYNEQFF. This sequence joins TRBV2 and TRBJ2-1; the match to TRBD2 covers 7 bases. The J segment lost 3 bases and the V segment lost 5 bases, leaving 4 bases of the junction unmatched. CDR3 length: 14 residues. Germline values: CDR1 SNHLY, CDR2 FYNNEI.

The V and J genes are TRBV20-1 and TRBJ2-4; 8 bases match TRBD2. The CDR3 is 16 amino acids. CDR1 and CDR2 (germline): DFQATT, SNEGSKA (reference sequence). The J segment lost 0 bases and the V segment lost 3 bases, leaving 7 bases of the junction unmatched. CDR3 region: CSASLTSAIAKNIQYF. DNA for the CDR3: TGCAGTGCTAGTTTGACTAGCGCGATAGCCAAAAACATTCAGTACTTC.

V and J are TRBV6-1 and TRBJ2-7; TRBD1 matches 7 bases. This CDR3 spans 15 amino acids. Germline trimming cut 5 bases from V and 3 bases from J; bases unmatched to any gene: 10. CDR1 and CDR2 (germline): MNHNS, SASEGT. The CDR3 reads CASSRGQAGLYEQYF. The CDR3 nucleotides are TGTGCCAGCAGTCGAGGACAGGCAGGGCTCTACGAGCAGTACTTC.

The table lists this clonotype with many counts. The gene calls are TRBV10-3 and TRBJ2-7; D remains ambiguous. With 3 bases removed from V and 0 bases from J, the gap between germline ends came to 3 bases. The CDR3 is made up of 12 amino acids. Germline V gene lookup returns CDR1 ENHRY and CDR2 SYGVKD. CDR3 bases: TGTGCCATCAGTGACGCCTCCTACGAGCAGTACTTC. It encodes CAISDASYEQYF.

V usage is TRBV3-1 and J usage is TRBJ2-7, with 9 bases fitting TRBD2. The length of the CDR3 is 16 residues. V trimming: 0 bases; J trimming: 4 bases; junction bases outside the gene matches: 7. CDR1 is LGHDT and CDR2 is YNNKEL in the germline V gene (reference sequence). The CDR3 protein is CASSQDPGAGGYEQYF. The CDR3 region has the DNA TGTGCCAGCAGCCAAGATCCGGGCGCGGGGGGGTACGAGCAGTACTTC.

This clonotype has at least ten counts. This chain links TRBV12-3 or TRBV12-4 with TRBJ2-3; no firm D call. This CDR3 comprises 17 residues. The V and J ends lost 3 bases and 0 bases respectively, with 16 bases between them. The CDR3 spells CASSFGSARTSTDTQYF. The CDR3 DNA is TGTGCCAGCAGTTTCGGGTCGGCACGTACTAGCACAGATACGCAGTATTTT.

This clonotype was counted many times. This chain's CDR3 is CASSLAAWGGELFF. The CDR3 DNA is TGTGCCAGCAGTTTAGCTGCCTGGGGCGGGGAGCTGTTTTTT. The rearrangement links TRBV12-3 or TRBV12-4 to TRBJ2-2; D ambiguous. The V gene lost 0 bases and the J gene lost 7 bases, with 9 bases spanning the gap. The CDR3 has 14 amino acids.

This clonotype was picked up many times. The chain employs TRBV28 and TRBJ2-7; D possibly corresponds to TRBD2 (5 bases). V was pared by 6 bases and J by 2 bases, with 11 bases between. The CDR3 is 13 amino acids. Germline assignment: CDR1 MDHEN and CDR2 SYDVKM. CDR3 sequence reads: CASRVGVAYEQYF. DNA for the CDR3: TGTGCCAGCAGAGTCGGGGTCGCCTACGAGCAGTACTTC.

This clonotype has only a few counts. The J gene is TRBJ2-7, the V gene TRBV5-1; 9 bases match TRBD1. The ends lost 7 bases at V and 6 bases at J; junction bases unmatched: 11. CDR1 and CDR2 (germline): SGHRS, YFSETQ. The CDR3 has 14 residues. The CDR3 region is CASEEGTGILEQYF. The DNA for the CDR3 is TGCGCCAGCGAGGAGGGGACAGGGATTCTCGAGCAGTACTTC.

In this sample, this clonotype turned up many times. DNA for the CDR3: TGTGCCTGCCCGGTGGCGGGGGGGGTACATGATACGCAGTATTTT. Protein sequence: CACPVAGGVHDTQYF. The chain links TRBV30 to TRBJ2-3; 9 positions match TRBD2. V shed 6 bases, J shed 6 bases, and the junction held 13 bases outside the gene matches. Germline CDR1 is GTSNPN and CDR2 is SVGIG (reference sequence). The CDR3 has 15 amino acids.

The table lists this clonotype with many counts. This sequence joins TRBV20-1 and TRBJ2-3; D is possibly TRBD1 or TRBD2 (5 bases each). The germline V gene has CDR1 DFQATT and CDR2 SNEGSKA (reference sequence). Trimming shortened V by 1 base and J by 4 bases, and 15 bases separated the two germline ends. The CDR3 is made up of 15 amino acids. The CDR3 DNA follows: TGCAGTGCTAGAGTGGCCGGACGGGACGCAGATACGCAGTATTTT. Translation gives CSARVAGRDADTQYF.

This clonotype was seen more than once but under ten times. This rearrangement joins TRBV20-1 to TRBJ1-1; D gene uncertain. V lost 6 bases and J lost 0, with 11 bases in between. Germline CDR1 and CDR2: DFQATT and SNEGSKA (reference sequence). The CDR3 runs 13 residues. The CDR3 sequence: CSAVGVMNTEAFF. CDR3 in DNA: TGCAGTGCCGTCGGGGTTATGAACACTGAAGCTTTCTTT.

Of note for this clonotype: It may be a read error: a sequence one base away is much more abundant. The CDR3: CVSSYTYEQYF. CDR3 sequence (DNA): TGTGTCAGCAGCTACACATACGAGCAGTACTTC. The chain is built from TRBV6-5 and TRBJ2-7; no firm D call. The CDR3 is 11 amino acids. In germline, CDR1 is MNHEY, CDR2 SVGAGI.

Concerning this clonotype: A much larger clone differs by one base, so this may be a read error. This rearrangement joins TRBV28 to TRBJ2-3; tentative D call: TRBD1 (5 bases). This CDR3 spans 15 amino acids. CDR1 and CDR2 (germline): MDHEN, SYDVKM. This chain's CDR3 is CASRLDTTSTDTQCF. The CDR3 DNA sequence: TGTGCCAGCAGATTGGACACAACGAGCACAGATACGCAGTGTTTT.

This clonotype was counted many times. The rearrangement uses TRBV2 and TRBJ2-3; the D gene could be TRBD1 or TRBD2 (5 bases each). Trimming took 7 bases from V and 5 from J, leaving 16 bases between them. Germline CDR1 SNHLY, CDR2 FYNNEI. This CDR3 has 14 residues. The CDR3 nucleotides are TGTGCCAGCAAGTCGGGGCTGGCGGGAGATACGCAGTATTTT. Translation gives CASKSGLAGDTQYF. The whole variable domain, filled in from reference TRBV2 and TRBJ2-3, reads EPEVTQTPSHQVTQMGQEVILRCVPISNHLYFYWYRQILGQKVEFLVSFYNNEISEKSEIFDDQFSVERPDGSNFTLKIRSTKLEDSAMYFCASKSGLAGDTQYFGPGTRLTVL.

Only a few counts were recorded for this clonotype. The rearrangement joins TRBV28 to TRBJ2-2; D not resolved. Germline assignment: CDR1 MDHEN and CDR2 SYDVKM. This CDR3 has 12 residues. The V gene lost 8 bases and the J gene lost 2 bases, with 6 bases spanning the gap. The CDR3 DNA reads TGTGCCAGCTTCGGAAACACCGGGGAGCTGTTTTTT. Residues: CASFGNTGELFF.

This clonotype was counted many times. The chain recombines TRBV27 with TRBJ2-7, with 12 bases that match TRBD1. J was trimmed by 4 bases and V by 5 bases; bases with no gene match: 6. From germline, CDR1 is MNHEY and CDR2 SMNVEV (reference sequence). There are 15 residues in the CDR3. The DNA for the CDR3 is TGTGCCAGCAGTGGAGGGACAGGGGGCCTGTACGAGCAGTACTTC. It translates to CASSGGTGGLYEQYF.

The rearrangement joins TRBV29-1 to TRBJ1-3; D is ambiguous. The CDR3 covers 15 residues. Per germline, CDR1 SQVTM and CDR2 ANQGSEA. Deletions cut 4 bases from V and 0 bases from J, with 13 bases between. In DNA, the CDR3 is TGCAGCGTTGGATTCCAGGCAAGCTCTGGAAACACCATATATTTT. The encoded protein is CSVGFQASSGNTIYF. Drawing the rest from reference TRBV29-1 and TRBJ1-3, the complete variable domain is SAVISQKPSRDICQRGTSLTIQCQVDSQVTMMFWYRQQPGQSLTLIATANQGSEATYESGFVIDKFPISRPNLTFSTLTVSNMSPEDSSIYLCSVGFQASSGNTIYFGEGSWLTVV.

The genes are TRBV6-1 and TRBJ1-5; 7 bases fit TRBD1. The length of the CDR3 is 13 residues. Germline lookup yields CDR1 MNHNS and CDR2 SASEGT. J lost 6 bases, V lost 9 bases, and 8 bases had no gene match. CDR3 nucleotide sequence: TGTGCCAGTGGACAGGTTGGGAGTCAGCCCCAGCATTTT. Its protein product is CASGQVGSQPQHF.

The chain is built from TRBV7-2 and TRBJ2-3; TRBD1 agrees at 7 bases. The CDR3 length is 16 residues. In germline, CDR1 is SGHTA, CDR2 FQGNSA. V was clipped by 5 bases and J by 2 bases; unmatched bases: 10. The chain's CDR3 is CASSAGQALTTDTQYF. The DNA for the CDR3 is TGTGCCAGCAGCGCTGGACAGGCCCTCACCACAGATACGCAGTATTTT.

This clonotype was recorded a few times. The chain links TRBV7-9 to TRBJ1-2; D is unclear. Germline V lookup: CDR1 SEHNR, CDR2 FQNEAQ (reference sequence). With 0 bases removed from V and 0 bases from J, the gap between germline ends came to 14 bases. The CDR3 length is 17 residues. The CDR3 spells CASSLASTTTSNYGYTF. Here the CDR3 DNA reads TGTGCCAGCAGCTTAGCTTCAACAACAACATCTAACTATGGCTACACCTTC. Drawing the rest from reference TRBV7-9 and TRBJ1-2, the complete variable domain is DTGVSQNPRHKITKRGQNVTFRCDPISEHNRLYWYRQTLGQGPEFLTYFQNEAQLEKSRLLSDRFSAERPKGSFSTLEIQRTEQGDSAMYLCASSLASTTTSNYGYTFGSGTRLTVV.

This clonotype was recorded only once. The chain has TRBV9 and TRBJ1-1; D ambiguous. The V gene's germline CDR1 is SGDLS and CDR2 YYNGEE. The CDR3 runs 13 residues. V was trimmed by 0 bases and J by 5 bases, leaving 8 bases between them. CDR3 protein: CASSVEVRTEAFF. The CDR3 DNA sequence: TGTGCCAGCAGCGTAGAGGTGAGGACTGAAGCTTTCTTT.

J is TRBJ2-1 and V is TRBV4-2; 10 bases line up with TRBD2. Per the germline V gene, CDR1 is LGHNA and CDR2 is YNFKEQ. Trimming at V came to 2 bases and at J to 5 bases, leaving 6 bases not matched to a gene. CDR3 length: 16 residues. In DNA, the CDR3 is TGTGCCAGCAGCCAACCGGGACTAGCGAAAAACAATGAGCAGTTCTTC. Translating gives CASSQPGLAKNNEQFF.